The entry that follows covers one TCR beta chain sequence. A read error may account for a junction end that differs from germline. Within the sample, other DNA sequences also encode this same CDR3. Germline V gives CDR1 SGDLS, CDR2 YYNGEE. The CDR3 runs to 15 residues. The entry originates in a study of blood T cell repertoires in COVID-19. Study as a whole: From the United States, Italy and Spain came samples of acute and convalescent COVID-19.

Sequencing was performed with immunoSEQ multiplex PCR; in TCRdb, only in-frame clones are kept and a portion is missing. This table holds around 200,000 clones, less than 80% found once. Sequencing was carried out using peripheral blood. This sequence was found in a woman between 50 and 59 years old with acute or convalescent COVID-19. V and J are TRBV9 and TRBJ1-1; 9 bases fit TRBD1. The CDR3 region is CASSNPQGARTEAFF. The CDR3 DNA follows: TGTGCCAGCAGCAACCCACAGGGGGCACGGACTGAAGCTTTTTTT.